The 6 T cell receptor beta chains listed next were all sequenced from one sample in a study of identical twins (dated by TCRdb to about 2016). The receptor library was made with 5' RACE. TCRdb lists the instrument as Illumina HiSeq 2000. The public sequencing data were trimmed at Q25 with fastp and processed into clonotypes with MiXCR by TCRdb, which kept only in-frame beta chains. All rows with the same CDR3 protein become a single entry with the most common DNA and genes. The sample includes 200,000 to 300,000 distinct CDR3 sequences, with about 10% observed a single time. Jointly, the top ten make up 10% of the sample. The sequencing input was memory T cells sorted from blood. The intended sense of this specimen's cell subset or site label: CD45RO+ enriched T cells. All receptors derive from a man aged 45-65 years in good health.

This sequence joins TRBV7-2 and TRBJ1-6; no firm D call. Per the germline V gene, CDR1 is SGHTA and CDR2 is FQGNSA. Trimming shortened V by 9 bases and J by 11 bases, and 11 bases separated the two germline ends. The CDR3 is 11 residues long. Written as DNA, the CDR3 is TGTGCCAGTGGACCAGGCACACCCCTCCACTTT. It is translated as CASGPGTPLHF.

This clonotype was observed many times. The V gene is TRBV7-9, the J gene TRBJ1-1; TRBD1 might be the D (5 bases). With 4 bases removed from V and 9 bases from J, the gap between germline ends came to 12 bases. The CDR3 totals 12 residues. Germline V lookup: CDR1 SEHNR, CDR2 FQNEAQ (reference sequence). Here the CDR3 DNA reads TGTGCCAGCAGCTCCGACAGAGCCCAAGCTTTCTTT. It translates to CASSSDRAQAFF.

This sequence joins TRBV20-1 and TRBJ2-7; D may match TRBD1 or TRBD2 (5 bases each). Germline assignment: CDR1 DFQATT and CDR2 SNEGSKA (reference sequence). The V and J ends lost 5 bases and 1 base respectively, with 18 bases between them. The CDR3 has 15 amino acids. This CDR3 is CSAYSGTQSSYEQYF. The CDR3 nucleotides read TGCAGTGCTTATTCCGGGACCCAATCATCCTACGAGCAGTACTTC.

There are many counts of this clonotype. This rearrangement joins TRBV7-2 to TRBJ1-1, with D perhaps TRBD1 (5 bases). From germline, CDR1 is SGHTA and CDR2 FQGNSA. The CDR3 is made up of 14 amino acids. The ends were cut back, 3 bases at V and 6 bases at J, with 14 bases in the middle. The CDR3 DNA is TGTGCCAGCAGCTTTTCATGGTCAGGGCCTGAAGCTTTCTTT. The encoded protein is CASSFSWSGPEAFF.

This clonotype was found a few times. The chain employs TRBV6-2 or TRBV6-3 and TRBJ2-7; TRBD1 is a possible D gene (6 bases). CDR1 is MNHEY and CDR2 is SVGEGT in the germline V gene. The CDR3 spans 13 residues. Trimming removed 7 bases at V and 7 bases at J, with 17 bases between. CDR3 sequence reads: CASTLLGAREQYF. The CDR3 DNA is TGTGCCAGCACCCTCCTGGGGGCGAGAGAGCAGTACTTC.

By proportion, this clonotype is medium-sized. This chain joins TRBV20-1 and TRBJ2-7; the D gene could be TRBD1 or TRBD2 (5 bases each). V was pared by 5 bases and J by 7 bases, with 18 bases between. The CDR3 contains 13 residues. Germline CDR1 is DFQATT and CDR2 is SNEGSKA (reference sequence). In DNA form, the CDR3 reads TGCAGTGCTGTCCGGGCCGGCTGGGGGGAGCAGTACTTC. Its protein product is CSAVRAGWGEQYF.